The 17 T cell receptor beta chains below come from one sample, sequenced in a study of cytomegalovirus exposure and HLA in healthy donors. 60 Vbeta and 13 Jbeta primers were used in PCR. Profiled with immunoSEQ multiplex PCR; TCRdb holds only in-frame clones, not every one. Of around 180,000 clones listed, about three quarters are singletons. Sequencing was performed on PBMCs. The source of these receptors is a girl aged 5 to 17 in good health and CMV-seronegative.

The chain uses TRBV30 and TRBJ2-1; 15 nucleotides agree with TRBD2. There are 15 residues in the CDR3. Germline assignment: CDR1 GTSNPN and CDR2 SVGIG (reference sequence). After removal of 6 bases from V and 6 bases from J, the junction contained 6 bases not matched to a gene. The CDR3 sequence: CACYLGLAGGNEQFF. DNA for the CDR3: TGTGCCTGCTATCTGGGACTAGCGGGGGGCAATGAGCAGTTCTTC.

The chain couples TRBV7-2 to TRBJ2-3; maybe TRBD2 (5 bases). The length of the CDR3 is 15 residues. Looked up from germline, CDR1 is SGHTA and CDR2 is FQGNSA. V was shortened by 5 bases and J by 0 bases, with 12 bases between the two germline ends. The CDR3 loop is CASSLPGDSTDTQYF. In nucleotides, the CDR3 is TGTGCCAGCAGCCTCCCCGGGGATAGCACAGATACGCAGTATTTT. Full variable domain (remainder filled in from reference TRBV7-2 and TRBJ2-3): GAGVSQSPSNKVTEKGKDVELRCDPISGHTALYWYRQSLGQGLEFLIYFQGNSAPDKSGLPSDRFSAERTGGSVSTLTIQRTQQEDSAVYLCASSLPGDSTDTQYFGPGTRLTVL.

J is TRBJ1-1 and V is TRBV10-3, with D maybe TRBD1 (5 bases). V was shortened by 0 bases and J by 2 bases, with 10 bases between the two germline ends. The V gene's germline CDR1 is ENHRY and CDR2 SYGVKD. The CDR3 consists of 15 residues. The CDR3 DNA reads TGTGCCATCAGTGAGTCCACCGGGGGAAACACTGAAGCTTTCTTT. It is translated as CAISESTGGNTEAFF.

The V and J genes are TRBV2 and TRBJ1-1; unclear D gene. CDR1 SNHLY and CDR2 FYNNEI come from the germline V gene. V lost 1 base to trimming and J lost 1 base, with 10 bases between them. The CDR3 consists of 15 residues. The CDR3 bases are TGTGCCAGCAGTGAAGACCTACTTCCGAACACTGAAGCTTTCTTT. Protein: CASSEDLLPNTEAFF. Drawing the rest from reference TRBV2 and TRBJ1-1, the complete variable domain is EPEVTQTPSHQVTQMGQEVILRCVPISNHLYFYWYRQILGQKVEFLVSFYNNEISEKSEIFDDQFSVERPDGSNFTLKIRSTKLEDSAMYFCASSEDLLPNTEAFFGQGTRLTVV.

The CDR3 DNA follows: TGTGCCAGCAGACAGGGGTCTTCTTCTGGGGCCAACGTCCTGACTTTC. Protein product: CASRQGSSSGANVLTF. V gene TRBV5-4 combines with J gene TRBJ2-6; 7 bases agree with TRBD1. V lost 5 bases to trimming and J lost 1 base; unmatched junction nucleotides: 6. The CDR3 covers 16 residues. The germline gives CDR1 SGHNT, CDR2 YYREEE (reference sequence).

The CDR3, as DNA: TGCGCCAGCAGCCAAGGGGACTCGATCAATGAGCAGTTCTTC. Translating gives CASSQGDSINEQFF. V is TRBV4-1 and J is TRBJ2-1; D may be TRBD2 (6 bases). There are 14 residues in the CDR3. V lost 1 base, J lost 6 bases, and 10 bases lay in between. CDR1 is MGHRA, CDR2 YSYEKL, per germline.

The V call is TRBV6-1, the J call TRBJ2-5; possible D gene TRBD1, 6 bases. Germline CDR1 is MNHNS and CDR2 is SASEGT. Trimming cost V 3 bases and J 3 bases, with 17 bases left between them. The CDR3 runs 16 residues. The CDR3 nucleotides are TGTGCCAGCAGTGATTTTGGGGGCGCCGAGGAAGAGACCCAGTACTTC. Translating gives CASSDFGGAEEETQYF.

The rearrangement joins TRBV19 to TRBJ1-1, with 7 bases that match TRBD1. The CDR3 is 15 amino acids. The germline CDR1 and CDR2 sequences are LNHDA and SQIVND (reference sequence). V shed 5 bases, J shed 4 bases, and the junction held 10 bases outside the gene matches. The CDR3 here is CASSLHRDSGTEAFF. The CDR3 bases are TGTGCCAGTAGTCTCCACCGGGACAGTGGCACTGAAGCTTTCTTT.

This clone has only a few counts. The genes are TRBV5-1 and TRBJ2-2, with 8 bases fitting TRBD2. Unmatched junction bases numbered 11, after V lost 6 bases and J lost 4 bases. The CDR3 runs 16 residues. Per the germline V gene, CDR1 is SGHRS and CDR2 is YFSETQ. CDR3 nucleotides: TGCGCCAGCATCCCGGGGGGGCGGAGCAGCACCGGGGAGCTGTTTTTT. Amino acids: CASIPGGRSSTGELFF.

The chain recombines TRBV15 with TRBJ2-3, with D unclear. V lost 0 bases and J lost 1, with 8 bases in between. The CDR3 consists of 15 residues. Germline CDR1 LNHNV, CDR2 YYDKDF (reference sequence). As DNA, the CDR3 is TGTGCCACCAGCAGAGATCATCCGGGCACAGATACGCAGTATTTT. This codes for CATSRDHPGTDTQYF.

The chain combines TRBV27 with TRBJ1-1; D ambiguous. V lost 3 bases to trimming and J lost 5 bases, with 13 bases between them. In germline, CDR1 is MNHEY, CDR2 SMNVEV (reference sequence). This CDR3 is 14 amino acids long. CDR3 nucleotide sequence: TGTGCCAGCAGTTTGGAGGCCCCTGGGACTGAAGCTTTCTTT. Amino acid sequence: CASSLEAPGTEAFF.

The chain has TRBV27 and TRBJ2-1; 9 bases agree with TRBD2. The V segment lost 3 bases and the J segment 12 bases; nucleotides outside the gene matches: 6. Per germline, CDR1 MNHEY and CDR2 SMNVEV (reference sequence). The CDR3 is made up of 13 amino acids. The CDR3 DNA is TGTGCCAGCAGTTTCGCGGGGGGGGATGTGCAGTTCTTC. Protein: CASSFAGGDVQFF.

V and J are TRBV6-5 and TRBJ1-1; TRBD1 aligns across 7 bases. The J segment lost 1 base and the V segment lost 5 bases, leaving 1 base of the junction unmatched. The CDR3 runs to 13 residues. Germline lookup yields CDR1 MNHEY and CDR2 SVGAGI. The CDR3 coding sequence is TGTGCCAGCAGTGGACAGGAGAACACTGAAGCTTTCTTT. Protein: CASSGQENTEAFF.

A note on this clone: Distinct nucleotide sequences in the sample also encode this CDR3. This rearrangement joins TRBV6-5 to TRBJ2-7; no reliable D call. Germline assignment: CDR1 MNHEY and CDR2 SVGAGI. The CDR3 sequence is 13 residues long. V was clipped by 0 bases and J by 1 base, with 4 bases between them. The CDR3 sequence is CASSYSRSYEQYF. The CDR3 coding sequence is TGTGCCAGCAGTTACTCTCGGTCCTACGAGCAGTACTTC.

This clone was picked up one time. The J gene is TRBJ2-5, the V gene TRBV5-1; TRBD2 is a possible D gene (6 bases). Looked up from germline, CDR1 is SGHRS and CDR2 is YFSETQ. The V end was cut by 3 bases, the J end by 5 bases, with 20 bases between. The CDR3 is 16 residues long. The chain's CDR3 is CASSSGDGGIGETQYF. In DNA form, the CDR3 reads TGCGCCAGCAGCTCCGGGGACGGAGGGATAGGGGAGACCCAGTACTTC.

The rearrangement links TRBV19 to TRBJ2-7; 7 bases agree with TRBD1. From germline, CDR1 is LNHDA and CDR2 SQIVND (reference sequence). The V segment lost 3 bases and the J segment 5 bases; nucleotides outside the gene matches: 7. The CDR3 consists of 14 residues. CDR3 amino acids: CASSMSRGFHEQYF. CDR3 nucleotides: TGTGCCAGTAGTATGTCCAGGGGGTTCCACGAGCAGTACTTC.

By its share, this clone is medium-sized (0.01 to 0.1%). The chain is built from TRBV19 and TRBJ2-7, with TRBD2 as a possible D gene (6 bases). CDR3 length: 12 amino acids. Germline CDR1 LNHDA, CDR2 SQIVND (reference sequence). Trimming pared 10 bases from V and 2 bases from J, leaving 12 bases between. The CDR3 DNA reads as TGTGCCACCTCGGGGGAGACCTACGAGCAGTACTTC. This sequence encodes CATSGETYEQYF.